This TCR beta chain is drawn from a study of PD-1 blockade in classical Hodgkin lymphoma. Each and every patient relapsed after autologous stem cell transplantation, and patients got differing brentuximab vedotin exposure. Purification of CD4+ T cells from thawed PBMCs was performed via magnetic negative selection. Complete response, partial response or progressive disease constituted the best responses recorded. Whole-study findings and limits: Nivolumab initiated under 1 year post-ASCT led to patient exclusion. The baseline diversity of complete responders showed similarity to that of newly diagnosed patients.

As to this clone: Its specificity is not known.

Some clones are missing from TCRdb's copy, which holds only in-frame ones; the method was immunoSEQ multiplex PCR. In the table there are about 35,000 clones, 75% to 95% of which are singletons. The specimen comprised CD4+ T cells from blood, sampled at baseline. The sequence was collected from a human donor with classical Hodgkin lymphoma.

This CDR3 reads CASSPSRDPTGANVLTF. The DNA for the CDR3 is TGTGCCAGCAGCCCCAGCAGGGACCCAACTGGGGCCAACGTCCTGACTTTC. V usage is TRBV7-3 and J usage is TRBJ2-6; D may correspond to TRBD1 or TRBD2 (5 bases each). The CDR3 runs to 17 residues. Germline CDR1 is SGHTA and CDR2 is FQGTGA. The V gene lost 5 bases and the J gene lost 2 bases, with 16 bases spanning the gap.